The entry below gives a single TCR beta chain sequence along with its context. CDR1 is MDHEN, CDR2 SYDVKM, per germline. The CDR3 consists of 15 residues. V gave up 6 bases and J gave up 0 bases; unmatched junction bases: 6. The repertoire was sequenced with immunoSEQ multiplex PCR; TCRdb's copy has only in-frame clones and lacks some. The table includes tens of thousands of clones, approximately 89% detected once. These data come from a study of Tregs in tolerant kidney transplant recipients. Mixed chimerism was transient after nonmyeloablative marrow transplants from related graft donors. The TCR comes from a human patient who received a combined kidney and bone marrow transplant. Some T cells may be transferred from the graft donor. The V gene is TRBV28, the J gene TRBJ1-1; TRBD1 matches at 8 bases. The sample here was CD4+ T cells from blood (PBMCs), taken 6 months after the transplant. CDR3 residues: CASSLTGVMNTEAFF. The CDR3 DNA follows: TGTGCCAGCAGCTTGACAGGGGTCATGAACACTGAAGCTTTCTTT.